This T cell receptor beta chain was captured by sequencing in a study of post-analysis software for immune sequencing data (dated by TCRdb to between 2015 and 2016). Regarding the complete study: Recorded disease courses included relapsing-remitting, secondary progressive and progressive-relapsing multiple sclerosis, with some patients lacking subtype annotation. The patient repertoires were set against roughly eleven previously published healthy control repertoires from donors whose ages ranged from roughly 6 to 25 years. A subset of samples was prepared in parallel using single-end sample barcoding, then pooled and co-amplified after Illumina adapter ligation.

Results and caveats for the whole study, not just this receptor: The multiple sclerosis patient group was slightly younger than the control group. Significantly lower normalized Chao1 diversity was found in multiple sclerosis patients than in controls, suggesting substantial peripheral T-cell clonal expansion. About 5 TRBV segments, including TRBV5-6, TRBV5-1 and TRBV20-1, were significantly more frequent in patients than controls. When samples were clustered directly using the F measure, samples prepared in the same batch co-clustered strongly, which prompted a batch-effect correction.

From a lookup of the germline V gene (reference sequence), CDR1 and CDR2 are LNHNV and YYDKDF. A distance of 9 bases separates the germline ends of V and J, which lose 0 bases and 10 bases respectively. From the cysteine through the phenylalanine, the CDR3 covers 12 amino acids. Solely the CDR3 DNA is kept, with 36 bases framed from the first base. The method was PCR. Sequencing used an Illumina HiSeq 2500. To reduce PCR and sequencing biases, unique molecular identifiers were built into the TCR beta cDNA libraries. Around 500,000 cDNA molecules were obtained for every 1 to 10 million input T cells, so each molecule roughly corresponded to one T cell. Patient libraries were prepared and sequenced with the same protocol used for the earlier healthy control dataset. Samples belonging to the same batch were prepared together, multiplexed and sequenced on a shared HiSeq lane. The original methods were these. MIGEC handled the raw barcoded reads, throwing out single-read molecular identifier groups before consensus assembly and CDR3 extraction. VDJtools was used for post-analysis of the clonotype tables, with diversity normalized by down-sampling every dataset to the smallest sample size. To correct batch-related cross-sample contamination, repertoire overlap clustering matched CDR3 amino acid sequences but not nucleotide sequences. The public sequencing data were trimmed at Q25 with fastp and processed into clonotypes with MiXCR by TCRdb, which kept only in-frame beta chains. Every distinct CDR3 protein forms one entry, paired with its most common genes and DNA. TCRdb assigned the V and J calls; the authors' analysis was not used. The sample contains about 820,000 distinct CDR3 sequences, approximately 53% of them found a single time. Approximately 4.5% of the sample is in the top ten clones.

TCR beta repertoires were profiled from peripheral blood of 13 young patients with multiple sclerosis to demonstrate the VDJtools post-analysis software. The multiple sclerosis patients were children and adolescents between about 6 and 15 years of age. With respect to this clonotype: The specificity of this receptor is unknown. The sample holds no much larger clone one base away, and base qualities are not on file.

Sequenced: blood. This sequence uses TRBV15 and TRBJ1-1; no D segment can be confidently identified. The sequence came from a girl between 5 and 17 years old with multiple sclerosis. Here is the DNA: TGTGCCACCAGCAGAGATATTAGTAGAGCTTTCTTT. The translation is CATSRDISRAFF.